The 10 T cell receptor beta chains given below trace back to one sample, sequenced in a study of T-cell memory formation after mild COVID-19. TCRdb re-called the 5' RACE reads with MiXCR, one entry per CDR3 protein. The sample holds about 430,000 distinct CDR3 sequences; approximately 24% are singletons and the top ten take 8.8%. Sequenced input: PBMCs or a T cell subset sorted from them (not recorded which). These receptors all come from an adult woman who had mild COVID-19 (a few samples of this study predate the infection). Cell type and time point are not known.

The CDR3 DNA is TGTGCCAGCAGTGAGACTGCCGCTACCTACGAGCAGTACTTC. Its translation: CASSETAATYEQYF. This chain links TRBV25-1 with TRBJ2-7; D call uncertain. This CDR3 has 14 amino acids. Germline CDR1 is MGHDK and CDR2 is SYGVNS. V lost 3 bases to trimming and J lost 2 bases, with 11 bases between them.

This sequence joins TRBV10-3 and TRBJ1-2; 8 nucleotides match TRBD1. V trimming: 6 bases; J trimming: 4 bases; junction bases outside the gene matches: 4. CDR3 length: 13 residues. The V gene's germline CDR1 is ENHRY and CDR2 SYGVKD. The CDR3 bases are TGTGCCATCAGGGACAGGGCGACCTATGGCTACACCTTC. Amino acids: CAIRDRATYGYTF.

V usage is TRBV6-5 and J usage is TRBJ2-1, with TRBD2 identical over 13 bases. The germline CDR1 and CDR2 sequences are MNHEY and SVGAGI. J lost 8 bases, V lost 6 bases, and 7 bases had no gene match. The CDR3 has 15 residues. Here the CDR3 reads CASRPGTSGTDEQFF. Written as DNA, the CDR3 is TGTGCCAGCAGACCAGGGACTAGCGGGACCGATGAGCAGTTCTTC.

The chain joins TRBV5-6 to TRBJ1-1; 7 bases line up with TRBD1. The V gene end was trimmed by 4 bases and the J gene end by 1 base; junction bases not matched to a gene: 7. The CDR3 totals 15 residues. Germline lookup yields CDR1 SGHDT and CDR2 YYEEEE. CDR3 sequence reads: CASSPPGGPNTEAFF. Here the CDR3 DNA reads TGTGCCAGCAGCCCGCCAGGGGGACCGAACACTGAAGCTTTCTTT.

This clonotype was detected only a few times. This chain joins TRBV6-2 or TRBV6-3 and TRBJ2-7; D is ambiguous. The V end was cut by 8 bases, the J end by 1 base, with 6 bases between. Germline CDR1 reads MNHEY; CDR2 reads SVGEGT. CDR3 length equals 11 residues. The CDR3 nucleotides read TGTGCCAGCGCTTGGTCCTACGAGCAGTACTTC. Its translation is CASAWSYEQYF.

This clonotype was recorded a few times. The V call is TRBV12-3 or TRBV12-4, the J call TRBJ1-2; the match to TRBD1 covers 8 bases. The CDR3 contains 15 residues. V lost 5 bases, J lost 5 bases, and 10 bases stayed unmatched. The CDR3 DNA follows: TGTGCCAGCAGTCACAAGACAGGGGTCGCATATGGCTACACCTTC. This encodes CASSHKTGVAYGYTF.

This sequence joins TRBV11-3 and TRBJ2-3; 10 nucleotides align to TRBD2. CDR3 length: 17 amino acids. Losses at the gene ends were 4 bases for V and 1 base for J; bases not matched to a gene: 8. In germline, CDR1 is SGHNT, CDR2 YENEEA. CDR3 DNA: TGTGCCAGCAGCTCCGGAGCGGGGGGGCCCGGCACAGATACGCAGTATTTT. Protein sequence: CASSSGAGGPGTDTQYF.

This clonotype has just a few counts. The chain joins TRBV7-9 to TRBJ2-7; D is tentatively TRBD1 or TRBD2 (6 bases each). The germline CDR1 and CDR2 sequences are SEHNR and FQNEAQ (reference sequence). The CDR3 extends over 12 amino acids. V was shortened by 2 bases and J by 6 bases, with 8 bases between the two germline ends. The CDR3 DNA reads TGTGCCAGCAGCTTACCGGGGGCCGAGCAGTACTTC. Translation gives CASSLPGAEQYF.

In nucleotides, the CDR3 is TGTGCCAGCAGCCAAGTAGGCAGGGGTAACGAGCAGTACTTC. Its translation: CASSQVGRGNEQYF. The rearrangement uses TRBV14 and TRBJ2-7; D is perhaps TRBD1 (6 bases). Trimming took 1 base from V and 5 from J, leaving 12 bases between them. The CDR3 totals 14 residues. CDR1 and CDR2 (germline): SGHDN, FVKESK. Complete variable domain (other parts from reference TRBV14 and TRBJ2-7): EAGVTQFPSHSVIEKGQTVTLRCDPISGHDNLYWYRRVMGKEIKFLLHFVKESKQDESGMPNNRFLAERTGGTYSTLKVQPAELEDSGVYFCASSQVGRGNEQYFGPGTRLTVT.

The CDR3 sequence: CASRRDRGPSDTQYF. The CDR3 DNA sequence: TGTGCCAGCAGACGGGACAGGGGCCCGTCAGATACGCAGTATTTT. The chain joins TRBV7-9 to TRBJ2-3, with 10 bases that match TRBD1. The CDR3 is 15 residues long. Germline loops: CDR1 SEHNR, CDR2 FQNEAQ (reference sequence). The junction had 7 bases not matched to a gene; V was cut back by 6 bases and J by 4 bases. Based on the CDR3 plus reference TRBV7-9 and TRBJ2-3, the full variable domain is DTGVSQNPRHKITKRGQNVTFRCDPISEHNRLYWYRQTLGQGPEFLTYFQNEAQLEKSRLLSDRFSAERPKGSFSTLEIQRTEQGDSAMYLCASRRDRGPSDTQYFGPGTRLTVL.